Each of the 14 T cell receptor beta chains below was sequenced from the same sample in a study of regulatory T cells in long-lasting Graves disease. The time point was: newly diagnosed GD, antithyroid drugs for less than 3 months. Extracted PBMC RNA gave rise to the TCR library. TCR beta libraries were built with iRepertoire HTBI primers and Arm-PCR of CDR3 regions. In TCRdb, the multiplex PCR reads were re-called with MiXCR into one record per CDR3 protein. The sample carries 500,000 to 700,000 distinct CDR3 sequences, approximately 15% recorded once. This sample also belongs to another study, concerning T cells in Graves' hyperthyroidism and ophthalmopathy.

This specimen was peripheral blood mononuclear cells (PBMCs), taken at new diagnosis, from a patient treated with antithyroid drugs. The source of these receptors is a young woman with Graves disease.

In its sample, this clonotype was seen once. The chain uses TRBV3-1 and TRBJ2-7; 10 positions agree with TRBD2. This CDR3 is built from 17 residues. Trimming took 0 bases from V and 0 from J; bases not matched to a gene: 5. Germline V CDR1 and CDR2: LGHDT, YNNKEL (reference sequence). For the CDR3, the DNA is TGTGCCAGCAGCCAAGATGTTGGACTAGCGGCCTCCTACGAGCAGTACTTC. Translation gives CASSQDVGLAASYEQYF.

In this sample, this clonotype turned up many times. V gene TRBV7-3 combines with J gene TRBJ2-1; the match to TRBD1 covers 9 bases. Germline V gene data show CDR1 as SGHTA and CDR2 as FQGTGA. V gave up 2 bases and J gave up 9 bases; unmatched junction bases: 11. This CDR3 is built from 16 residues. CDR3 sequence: CASSLFPGQGSGEQFF. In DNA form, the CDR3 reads TGTGCCAGCAGCTTATTCCCGGGACAGGGTAGTGGTGAGCAGTTCTTC.

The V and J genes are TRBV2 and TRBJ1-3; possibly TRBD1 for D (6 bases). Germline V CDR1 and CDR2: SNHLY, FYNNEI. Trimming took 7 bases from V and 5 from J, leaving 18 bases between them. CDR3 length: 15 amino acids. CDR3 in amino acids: CASIFRGALRNTIYF. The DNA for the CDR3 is TGTGCCAGCATTTTTCGGGGGGCTCTAAGAAACACCATATATTTT. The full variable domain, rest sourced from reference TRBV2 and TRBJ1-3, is EPEVTQTPSHQVTQMGQEVILRCVPISNHLYFYWYRQILGQKVEFLVSFYNNEISEKSEIFDDQFSVERPDGSNFTLKIRSTKLEDSAMYFCASIFRGALRNTIYFGEGSWLTVV.

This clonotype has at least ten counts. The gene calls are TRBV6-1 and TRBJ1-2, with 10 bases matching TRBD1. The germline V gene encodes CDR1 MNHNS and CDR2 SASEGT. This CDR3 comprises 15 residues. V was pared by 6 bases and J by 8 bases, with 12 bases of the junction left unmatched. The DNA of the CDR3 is TGTGCCAGCAGCCTGTCCCCGGGACAGGGGCAAGGCTACACCTTC. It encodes CASSLSPGQGQGYTF.

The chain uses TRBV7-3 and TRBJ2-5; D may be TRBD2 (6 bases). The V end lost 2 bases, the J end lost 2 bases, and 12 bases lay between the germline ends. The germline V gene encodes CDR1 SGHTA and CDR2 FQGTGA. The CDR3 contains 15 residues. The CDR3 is CASSLALGTQETQYF. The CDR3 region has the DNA TGTGCCAGCAGCTTAGCGCTCGGGACTCAAGAGACCCAGTACTTC.

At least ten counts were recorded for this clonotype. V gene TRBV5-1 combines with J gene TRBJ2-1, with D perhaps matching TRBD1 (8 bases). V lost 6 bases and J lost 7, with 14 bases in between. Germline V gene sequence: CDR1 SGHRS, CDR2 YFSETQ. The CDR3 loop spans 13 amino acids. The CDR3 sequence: CASMNRGGNEQFF. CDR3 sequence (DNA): TGCGCCAGCATGAACAGGGGGGGTAATGAGCAGTTCTTC.

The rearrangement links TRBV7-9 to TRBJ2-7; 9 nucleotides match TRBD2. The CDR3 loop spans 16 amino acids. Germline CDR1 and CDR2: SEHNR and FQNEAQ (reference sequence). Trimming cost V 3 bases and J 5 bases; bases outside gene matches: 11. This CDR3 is CASSLWAGGPSNEQYF. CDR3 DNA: TGTGCCAGCAGCTTGTGGGCGGGAGGGCCCTCGAACGAGCAGTACTTC.

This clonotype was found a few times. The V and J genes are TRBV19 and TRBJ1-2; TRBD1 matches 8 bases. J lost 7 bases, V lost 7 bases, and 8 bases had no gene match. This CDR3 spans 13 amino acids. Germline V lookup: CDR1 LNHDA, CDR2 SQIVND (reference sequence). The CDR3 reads CASTRTGLSGYTF. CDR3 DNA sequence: TGTGCCAGTACTAGGACAGGGTTGAGTGGCTACACCTTC.

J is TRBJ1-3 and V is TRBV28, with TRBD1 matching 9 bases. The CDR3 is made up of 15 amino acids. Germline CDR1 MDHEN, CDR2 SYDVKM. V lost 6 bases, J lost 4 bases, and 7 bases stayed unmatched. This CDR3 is CASRRGTGPGNTIYF. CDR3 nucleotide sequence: TGTGCCAGCAGGCGCGGGACAGGGCCAGGAAACACCATATATTTT.

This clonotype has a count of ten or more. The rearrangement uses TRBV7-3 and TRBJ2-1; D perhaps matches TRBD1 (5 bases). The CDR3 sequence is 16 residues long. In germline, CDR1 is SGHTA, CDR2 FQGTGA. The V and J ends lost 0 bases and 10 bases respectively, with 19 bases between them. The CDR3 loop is CASSLTTTGGPREQFF. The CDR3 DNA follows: TGTGCCAGCAGCTTAACGACAACAGGCGGACCCAGGGAGCAGTTCTTC.

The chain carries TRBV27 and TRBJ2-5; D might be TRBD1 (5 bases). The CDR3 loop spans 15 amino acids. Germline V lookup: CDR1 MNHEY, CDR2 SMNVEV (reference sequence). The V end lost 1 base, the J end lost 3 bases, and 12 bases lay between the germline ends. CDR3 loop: CASSLLGATKETQYF. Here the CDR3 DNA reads TGTGCCAGCAGTTTATTAGGGGCCACCAAAGAGACCCAGTACTTC.

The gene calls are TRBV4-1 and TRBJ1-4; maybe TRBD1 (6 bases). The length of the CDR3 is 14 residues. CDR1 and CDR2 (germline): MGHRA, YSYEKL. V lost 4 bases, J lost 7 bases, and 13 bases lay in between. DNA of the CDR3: TGCGCCAGCAGCCTCGGAGGGGGGCCTGAAAAACTGTTTTTT. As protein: CASSLGGGPEKLFF.

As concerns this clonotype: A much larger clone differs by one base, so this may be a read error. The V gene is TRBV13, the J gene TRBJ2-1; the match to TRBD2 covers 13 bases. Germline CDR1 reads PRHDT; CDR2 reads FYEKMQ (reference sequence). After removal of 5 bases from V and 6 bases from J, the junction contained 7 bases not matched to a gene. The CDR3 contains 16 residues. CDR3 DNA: TGTGCCAGCAGCCCCTTACTAGCGGGAGGGGTCAATGAGCAGTTCTTC. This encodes CASSPLLAGGVNEQFF.

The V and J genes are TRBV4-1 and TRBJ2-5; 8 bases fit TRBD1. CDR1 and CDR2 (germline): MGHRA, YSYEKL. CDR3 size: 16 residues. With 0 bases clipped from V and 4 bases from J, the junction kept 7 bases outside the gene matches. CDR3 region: CASSQDPDRVGETQYF. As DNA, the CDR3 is TGCGCCAGCAGCCAAGATCCGGACAGGGTGGGAGAGACCCAGTACTTC.